This entry lists 26 T cell receptor beta chains sequenced from one sample in a study of blood T cell repertoires in COVID-19. Using immunoSEQ multiplex PCR, the repertoire was profiled, and TCRdb retains in-frame clones only, with some absent. There are approximately 92,000 clones in the sample; 87% occur only once, and approximately 20% lies in the top ten. What was sequenced was peripheral blood. The receptors originated from a woman in her sixties with COVID-19, enrolled during active disease.

V and J are TRBV10-1 and TRBJ2-2; D gene unclear. CDR1 is WNHNN and CDR2 is SYGVQD in the germline V gene (reference sequence). CDR3 size: 13 residues. The V end lost 5 bases, the J end lost 4 bases, and 8 bases lay between the germline ends. CDR3 nucleotides: TGCGCCAGCAGTATTTTCTCCACCGGGGAGCTGTTTTTT. This translates into CASSIFSTGELFF.

This chain connects TRBV9 to TRBJ1-6; TRBD1 aligns across 7 bases. The CDR3 is 16 amino acids. V was clipped by 4 bases and J by 7 bases; unmatched bases: 11. The germline gives CDR1 SGDLS, CDR2 YYNGEE. The CDR3 DNA follows: TGTGCCAGCAGCCCAGGAGGGGCCAGGGGGAATTCACCCCTCCACTTT. Translating gives CASSPGGARGNSPLHF.

J is TRBJ2-5 and V is TRBV7-2; 7 bases align to TRBD1. Germline CDR1 is SGHTA and CDR2 is FQGNSA. The V gene end was trimmed by 4 bases and the J gene end by 2 bases; junction bases not matched to a gene: 7. This CDR3 is 15 amino acids long. CDR3 nucleotide sequence: TGTGCCAGCAGCTCAACGGGACAGACTCAAGAGACCCAGTACTTC. Protein product: CASSSTGQTQETQYF.

This clone was found a few times. V usage is TRBV5-1 and J usage is TRBJ2-7; D might be TRBD2 (5 bases). CDR3 length: 14 residues. Per the germline V gene, CDR1 is SGHRS and CDR2 is YFSETQ. V gave up 4 bases and J gave up 2 bases, with 13 bases separating them. CDR3 coding DNA: TGCGCCAGCAGCGTGACGCGGGCGACCTACGAGCAGTACTTC. This encodes CASSVTRATYEQYF.

The chain uses TRBV7-2 and TRBJ2-7; unclear D gene. Germline CDR1 reads SGHTA; CDR2 reads FQGNSA. This CDR3 is built from 11 residues. The ends were cut back, 5 bases at V and 6 bases at J, with 8 bases in the middle. This CDR3 reads CASSRSPEQYF. The DNA for the CDR3 is TGTGCCAGCAGCCGGAGCCCCGAGCAGTACTTC.

This rearrangement joins TRBV5-1 to TRBJ2-3, with a weak D call TRBD2 (6 bases). V lost 1 base and J lost 1, with 13 bases in between. Germline CDR1 SGHRS, CDR2 YFSETQ. The CDR3 spans 16 residues. The CDR3 region is CASSLSGVGGTDTQYF. CDR3 bases: TGCGCCAGCAGCTTGTCGGGGGTGGGCGGCACAGATACGCAGTATTTT.

CDR3 nucleotides: TGTGCCAGCAGTCCCCGGACAGGGGGGGACACTGAAGCTTTCTTT. Its translation: CASSPRTGGDTEAFF. This chain links TRBV5-8 with TRBJ1-1, with TRBD1 identical over 10 bases. The junction had 7 bases not matched to a gene; V was cut back by 5 bases and J by 3 bases. This CDR3 spans 15 amino acids. The germline gives CDR1 SGHTS, CDR2 YDEGEE.

The chain recombines TRBV19 with TRBJ2-1, with 8 bases matching TRBD2. The CDR3 is 15 amino acids. The ends lost 4 bases at V and 7 bases at J; junction bases unmatched: 9. Germline V CDR1 and CDR2: LNHDA, SQIVND (reference sequence). The CDR3 is CASSTPGLGVNEQFF. Here the CDR3 DNA reads TGTGCCAGTAGTACACCGGGACTAGGAGTGAATGAGCAGTTCTTC.

The chain joins TRBV3-1 (or the pseudogene TRBV3-2) to TRBJ1-3; 8 positions agree with TRBD1. The CDR3 loop spans 13 amino acids. V shed 6 bases, J shed 7 bases, and the junction held 5 bases outside the gene matches. Germline V gene lookup returns CDR1 LGHDT and CDR2 YNNKEL (reference sequence). The CDR3 DNA is TGTGCCAGCAGGGACAACAGGGGGAACACCATATATTTT. It yields the protein CASRDNRGNTIYF.

The chain couples TRBV15 to TRBJ2-2, with 9 bases identical to TRBD2. CDR3 length equals 16 residues. In germline, CDR1 is LNHNV, CDR2 YYDKDF (reference sequence). The V and J ends lost 3 bases and 2 bases, in that order; junction bases with no gene match: 4. DNA of the CDR3: TGTGCCACCAGCAGGCTAGCGGGGCAAAACACCGGGGAGCTGTTTTTT. This gives the protein CATSRLAGQNTGELFF.

This clone occurred a few times. The chain recombines TRBV5-1 with TRBJ2-7; 12 bases agree with TRBD1. The CDR3 has 14 amino acids. Germline loops: CDR1 SGHRS, CDR2 YFSETQ. The V and J ends lost 2 bases and 5 bases, in that order; junction bases with no gene match: 2. Here the CDR3 reads CASSLGTGGNEQYF. In DNA, the CDR3 is TGCGCCAGCAGCTTAGGGACAGGGGGCAACGAGCAGTACTTC.

This chain uses TRBV30 with TRBJ1-1, with D maybe TRBD1 (5 bases). The CDR3 is 10 residues long. Germline V lookup: CDR1 GTSNPN, CDR2 SVGIG (reference sequence). V gave up 3 bases and J gave up 10 bases, with 9 bases separating them. In DNA form, the CDR3 reads TGTGCCTGGAGCCGACAGCCAGCTTTCTTT. Its protein product is CAWSRQPAFF.

The chain employs TRBV19 and TRBJ1-4; no reliable D call. The CDR3 covers 14 residues. From germline, CDR1 is LNHDA and CDR2 SQIVND (reference sequence). Trimming left V 8 bases short and J 4 bases short, with 14 bases between. CDR3 sequence reads: CASGSGSSNEKLFF. CDR3 sequence (DNA): TGTGCCAGTGGGAGCGGGAGCAGTAATGAAAAACTGTTTTTT.

The chain has TRBV19 and TRBJ1-1; D call uncertain. Germline V gene data show CDR1 as LNHDA and CDR2 as SQIVND (reference sequence). There are 13 residues in the CDR3. Between the trimmed V and J ends, which lost 6 bases and 4 bases, there was a span of 12 bases. The CDR3 protein is CASRSDLRTEAFF. The CDR3 DNA is TGTGCCAGTAGATCAGACTTGCGCACTGAAGCTTTCTTT. Variable domain in full (rest from reference TRBV19 and TRBJ1-1): DGGITQSPKYLFRKEGQNVTLSCEQNLNHDAMYWYRQDPGQGLRLIYYSQIVNDFQKGDIAEGYSVSREKKESFPLTVTSAQKNPTAFYLCASRSDLRTEAFFGQGTRLTVV.

This sequence joins TRBV5-1 and TRBJ2-5; TRBD2 matches at 7 bases. V dropped 7 bases and J dropped 5; count of bases not matched to a gene: 8. The CDR3 covers 13 residues. The germline V gene encodes CDR1 SGHRS and CDR2 YFSETQ. The CDR3 nucleotides are TGCGCCAGCTCTTCGGGAGGAGGGGAGACCCAGTACTTC. This codes for CASSSGGGETQYF.

The chain employs TRBV24-1 and TRBJ1-5; D not resolved. Trimming took 5 bases from V and 6 from J, leaving 10 bases between them. The CDR3 spans 13 residues. Looked up from germline, CDR1 is KGHDR and CDR2 is SFDVKD. The CDR3 loop reads CATSGGEFQPQHF. CDR3 coding DNA: TGTGCCACCAGTGGAGGAGAGTTTCAGCCCCAGCATTTT.

The J gene is TRBJ1-2, the V gene TRBV19, with TRBD1 matching 8 bases. Losses at the gene ends were 7 bases for V and 7 bases for J; bases not matched to a gene: 11. This CDR3 spans 14 amino acids. CDR1 LNHDA and CDR2 SQIVND come from the germline V gene (reference sequence). CDR3 coding DNA: TGTGCCAGTAAAGACAGCCAGGACAGGGCTGGCTACACCTTC. It yields the protein CASKDSQDRAGYTF.

The gene calls are TRBV30 and TRBJ1-3, with a weak D call TRBD1 (6 bases). Germline assignment: CDR1 GTSNPN and CDR2 SVGIG (reference sequence). Trimming took off 0 bases at V and 1 base at J, with 10 bases between the two ends. The CDR3 sequence is 15 residues long. The DNA of the CDR3 is TGTGCCTGGAGTGTTCAAGGGGGTTCTGGAAACACCATATATTTT. It encodes CAWSVQGGSGNTIYF.

This clone has just a few counts. The gene calls are TRBV7-6 and TRBJ2-7, with a tentative D call TRBD2 (6 bases). This CDR3 is built from 13 residues. Germline-derived CDR1 and CDR2 are SGHVS and FNYEAQ. V shed 1 base and J shed 6 bases, with 10 bases lying between them. The CDR3 region has the DNA TGTGCCAGCAGCTTAGAGGGAGGAGCCGAGCAGTACTTC. Protein: CASSLEGGAEQYF.

The chain recombines TRBV29-1 with TRBJ2-3; 7 nucleotides agree with TRBD2. After removal of 3 bases from V and 7 bases from J, the junction contained 1 base not matched to a gene. Per the germline V gene, CDR1 is SQVTM and CDR2 is ANQGSEA. The CDR3 has 11 amino acids. CDR3 sequence reads: CSVERGNTQYF. CDR3 bases: TGCAGCGTTGAGCGGGGGAATACGCAGTATTTT.

This chain uses TRBV29-1 with TRBJ1-2; D may be TRBD1 (6 bases). This CDR3 spans 14 amino acids. The germline gives CDR1 SQVTM, CDR2 ANQGSEA. Trimming left V 5 bases short and J 3 bases short, with 16 bases between. DNA of the CDR3: TGCAGCGTTCCCACAGGGATGAGGGACTATGGCTACACCTTC. Translation gives CSVPTGMRDYGYTF.

J is TRBJ2-7 and V is TRBV9; the D gene is possibly TRBD1 (6 bases). This CDR3 spans 16 amino acids. V gave up 0 bases and J gave up 2 bases, with 15 bases separating them. CDR1 is SGDLS, CDR2 YYNGEE, per germline. CDR3 sequence: CASSVGGTPIPYEQYF. CDR3 nucleotide sequence: TGTGCCAGCAGCGTAGGGGGGACACCTATCCCCTACGAGCAGTACTTC.

This clone was seen only once. Different DNA sequences within this sample yield the same CDR3. The chain combines TRBV7-9 with TRBJ1-2, with D unclear. In germline, CDR1 is SEHNR, CDR2 FQNEAQ (reference sequence). The ends were cut back, 3 bases at V and 4 bases at J, with 9 bases in the middle. The CDR3 covers 13 residues. CDR3 region: CASSFGQSYGYTF. In nucleotides, the CDR3 is TGTGCCAGCAGCTTTGGGCAGAGCTATGGCTACACCTTC.

CDR3 DNA: TGTGCCAGCAGCGGTCGAGTCAGGGCCCCCCAAGAGACCCAGTACTTC. Residues: CASSGRVRAPQETQYF. This sequence joins TRBV7-8 and TRBJ2-5; D may be TRBD1 (5 bases). Germline V gene lookup returns CDR1 SGHVS and CDR2 FQNEAQ. V was shortened by 5 bases and J by 1 base, with 17 bases between the two germline ends. The CDR3 length is 16 residues.

The chain uses TRBV6-1 and TRBJ1-6, with D maybe TRBD1 (5 bases). This CDR3 comprises 18 residues. Germline lookup yields CDR1 MNHNS and CDR2 SASEGT. V was clipped by 2 bases and J by 6 bases, with 20 bases between them. CDR3 sequence: CASSEIRAQGSSNSPLHF. The CDR3, as DNA: TGTGCCAGCAGTGAAATAAGAGCCCAGGGTTCGAGTAATTCACCCCTCCACTTT.

The V gene is TRBV2, the J gene TRBJ1-1; 10 nucleotides match TRBD1. The CDR3 covers 14 residues. The J segment lost 7 bases and the V segment lost 7 bases, leaving 9 bases of the junction unmatched. CDR1 is SNHLY and CDR2 is FYNNEI in the germline V gene. CDR3 in amino acids: CASTRDRGPGEAFF. The CDR3 nucleotides read TGTGCCAGCACCCGGGACAGGGGCCCCGGTGAAGCTTTCTTT.